This T cell receptor beta chain was obtained from a study of siplizumab effects on memory and regulatory T cells. Profiled with immunoSEQ multiplex PCR; TCRdb holds only in-frame clones, not every one. The table lists about 87,000 clones, nearly 95% of them singletons. CDR1 is MGHDK, CDR2 SYGVNS, per germline. The V gene lost 8 bases and the J gene lost 4 bases, with 3 bases spanning the gap. The CDR3 extends over 10 amino acids. The clonotype comes from a human donor in good health. The J gene is TRBJ1-3, the V gene TRBV25-1; D is unresolved. The sample comprised non-Treg CD4+ T cells sorted from blood. The CDR3 here is CASGGNTIYF. The CDR3 nucleotides read TGTGCCAGCGGAGGAAACACCATATATTTT.